The clone carrying this T cell receptor (beta chain) was seen only a few times. Its antigen is undetermined. Unique molecular identifiers were incorporated into the prepared TCRbeta library. TCRdb redid the calling of the PCR reads with MiXCR, one entry per CDR3 protein. The data contain more than 200,000 distinct CDR3 sequences, roughly 9.1% of them singletons. The data are from a study of T-cell reconstitution after alpha-beta-depleted transplantation in children. Notes on the study in general: Counts and diversity of T cells one year after transplant came mostly from newly produced T cells. The high TCRbeta diversity at day 60 in some patients came from surviving recipient T cells and thymic progenitors. Expanded graft clones numbering several hundred reportedly gave rise to alpha-beta T cells about two months after transplant.

The CDR3 consists of 10 residues. With 3 bases removed from V and 7 bases from J, the gap between germline ends came to 3 bases. Germline assignment: CDR1 SNHLY and CDR2 FYNNEI. This specimen was PBMCs, mostly from graft donor cells, taken 360 days after TCRalphabeta/CD19-depleted stem cell transplant. This clonotype originated in a male patient aged 2-10 years who had a stem cell transplant for acute myeloid leukemia, so the T cells may come from the graft donor. This rearrangement joins TRBV2 to TRBJ2-5; D remains unclear. DNA of the CDR3: TGTGCCAGCAGTGAGAGGACCCAGTACTTC. Protein sequence: CASSERTQYF. The full variable domain, in which reference TRBV2 and TRBJ2-5 provide the parts outside the CDR3, is EPEVTQTPSHQVTQMGQEVILRCVPISNHLYFYWYRQILGQKVEFLVSFYNNEISEKSEIFDDQFSVERPDGSNFTLKIRSTKLEDSAMYFCASSERTQYFGPGTRLLVL.